A single sample is the source of the 7 T cell receptor beta chains below, sequenced in a study of blood T cell repertoires in COVID-19. Sequencing was performed with immunoSEQ multiplex PCR; in TCRdb, only in-frame clones are kept and a portion is missing. Of 350,000 to 450,000 clones detected, roughly 86% appear once; the ten largest clones hold 3%. The source material was peripheral blood. These receptor sequences come from a human donor in a cohort sampled during active COVID-19.

This clone occurred a few times. The rearrangement links TRBV4-2 to TRBJ1-2, with 8 bases that match TRBD1. This CDR3 is built from 15 residues. CDR1 is LGHNA and CDR2 is YNFKEQ in the germline V gene. V was pared by 0 bases and J by 2 bases, with 2 bases of the junction left unmatched. This CDR3 reads CASSQEWTGNYGYTF. The CDR3 DNA follows: TGTGCCAGCAGCCAAGAATGGACAGGGAACTATGGCTACACCTTC.

The CDR3 region is CATSETSGRALSEQFF. CDR3 bases: TGTGCCACCAGTGAAACTAGCGGGAGGGCCCTAAGTGAGCAGTTCTTC. This chain joins TRBV24-1 and TRBJ2-1; TRBD2 matches at 13 bases. Germline values: CDR1 KGHDR, CDR2 SFDVKD. Germline trimming cut 4 bases from V and 9 bases from J; bases unmatched to any gene: 8. The CDR3 contains 16 residues.

This clone was detected a few times. This chain connects TRBV19 to TRBJ2-7; 9 bases agree with TRBD1. CDR3 length: 15 residues. Germline CDR1 is LNHDA and CDR2 is SQIVND (reference sequence). Trimming cost V 4 bases and J 2 bases; bases outside gene matches: 6. CDR3 sequence (DNA): TGTGCCAGTAGTACGCAGACAGGGGGGGCCTACGAGCAGTACTTC. Translated: CASSTQTGGAYEQYF.

This rearrangement joins TRBV2 to TRBJ2-3; D might be TRBD2 (6 bases). Germline V gene sequence: CDR1 SNHLY, CDR2 FYNNEI. V dropped 5 bases and J dropped 4 bases, with 16 bases sitting between them. The CDR3 extends over 15 amino acids. CDR3 nucleotide sequence: TGTGCCAGCAGTCCCCGACTAGTTGCGGCAGATACGCAGTATTTT. This codes for CASSPRLVAADTQYF. Together with reference TRBV2 and TRBJ2-3, the CDR3 gives the full variable domain: EPEVTQTPSHQVTQMGQEVILRCVPISNHLYFYWYRQILGQKVEFLVSFYNNEISEKSEIFDDQFSVERPDGSNFTLKIRSTKLEDSAMYFCASSPRLVAADTQYFGPGTRLTVL.

Only one count was recorded for this clone. The CDR3 bases are TGTGCCAGCAGCCCTCCACAGGGGGATAATTCACCCCTCCACTTT. It encodes CASSPPQGDNSPLHF. The chain has TRBV28 and TRBJ1-6; 8 bases fit TRBD1. V lost 6 bases and J lost 5; bases outside the gene matches: 6. The CDR3 extends over 15 amino acids. The germline CDR1 and CDR2 sequences are MDHEN and SYDVKM. Looking up the rest from reference TRBV28 and TRBJ1-6 gives the full variable domain: DVKVTQSSRYLVKRTGEKVFLECVQDMDHENMFWYRQDPGLGLRLIYFSYDVKMKEKGDIPEGYSVSREKKERFSLILESASTNQTSMYLCASSPPQGDNSPLHFGNGTRLTVT.

This chain uses TRBV3-1 (or the pseudogene TRBV3-2) with TRBJ2-7, with 10 bases that match TRBD2. V trimming: 1 base; J trimming: 0 bases; junction bases outside the gene matches: 6. This CDR3 contains 17 residues. Germline CDR1 reads LGHDT; CDR2 reads YNNKEL (reference sequence). The CDR3 DNA follows: TGTGCCAGCAGCCAAGCCCGATCTAGCGGGAGCTCCTACGAGCAGTACTTC. This encodes CASSQARSSGSSYEQYF.

The chain recombines TRBV9 with TRBJ2-2; 13 bases fit TRBD2. V trimming: 3 bases; J trimming: 3 bases; junction bases outside the gene matches: 5. The CDR3 covers 17 residues. The germline CDR1 and CDR2 sequences are SGDLS and YYNGEE. The CDR3 region has the DNA TGTGCCAGCAGCGACCGGACTAGCGGGGGTTACACCGGGGAGCTGTTTTTT. It encodes CASSDRTSGGYTGELFF.